The T cell receptor beta chain under discussion was sequenced for a study of blood T cell repertoires in COVID-19. The CDR3 contains 12 residues. Trimming cost V 10 bases and J 4 bases, with 8 bases left between them. Germline V CDR1 and CDR2: MDHEN, SYDVKM. The repertoire was sequenced with immunoSEQ multiplex PCR; TCRdb's copy has only in-frame clones and lacks some. Of around 53,000 clones listed, around 85% are singletons. The TCR originated in an older man with active COVID-19. The rearrangement joins TRBV28 to TRBJ1-6; D may be TRBD1 (6 bases). Sequenced sample: peripheral blood. The CDR3 spells CATTGYNSPLHF. DNA of the CDR3: TGTGCCACCACAGGGTATAATTCACCCCTCCACTTT.